These T cell receptor beta chains were read from a single sample in a study of blood T cell repertoires in COVID-19. The assay was immunoSEQ multiplex PCR, and TCRdb's table has in-frame clones only and misses some. This sample has a few hundred thousand clones, with 90% found just once. Sample: peripheral blood. These receptors originate from an older woman with COVID-19, enrolled during active disease. CDR3s include the opening cysteine and the closing phenylalanine or tryptophan. A D gene is named only where the DNA matches it firmly. Not every row has a clone size; where given, it reads once, few, many or a size class.

>once|TRBD1|TRBJ1-2|TRBV13
TGTGCCAGCAGCTTGTCCCGGGACAGAGTTTTCTATGGCTACACCTTC
CASSLSRDRVFYGYTF
>NA|TRBD1|TRBJ2-2|TRBV11-3
TGTGCCAGCAGCTTGAGGACAGGCTCGAACACCGGGGAGCTGTTTTTT
CASSLRTGSNTGELFF
>NA|TRBD1|TRBJ1-2|TRBV9
TGTGCCAGCAGCGCAGCTACAGGGGAGAGGCCTAACTATGGCTACACCTTC
CASSAATGERPNYGYTF
>NA|TRBD1|TRBJ1-2|TRBV5-6
TGTGCCAGCAGCTTGCCGGACAGGGGAGGCTACACCTTC
CASSLPDRGGYTF
>NA|TRBD1|TRBJ1-2|TRBV7-2
TGTGCCAGCAGCAAACAAGTTGACAGGGGCTATGGCTACACCTTC
CASSKQVDRGYGYTF
>NA|TRBD1|TRBJ1-5|TRBV18
TGTGCCAGCTCAGCGACGGGACAGGGGGCGAATCAGCCCCAGCATTTT
CASSATGQGANQPQHF
>NA|TRBD1|TRBJ1-2|TRBV7-2
TGTGCCAGCAGCTTAGACAGGGGGCCTGATGGCTACACCTTC
CASSLDRGPDGYTF
>NA|NA|TRBJ2-7|TRBV4-2
TGTGCCAGCAGCCATGAAGACAGGTTCCGAGAGCAGTACTTC
CASSHEDRFREQYF
>NA|NA|TRBJ1-1|TRBV6-2/TRBV6-3
TGTGCCAGCAGCCAACAAAGGGCGGGCACTGAAGCTTTCTTT
CASSQQRAGTEAFF
>NA|NA|TRBJ2-3|TRBV11-2
TGTGCCAGCAGCTTGGGGGGGCTAAGGACAGATACGCAGTATTTT
CASSLGGLRTDTQYF
>NA|NA|TRBJ1-2|TRBV4-3
TGCGCCAGCAGCCAAGATTCGAGGGATAACTATGGCTACACCTTC
CASSQDSRDNYGYTF
>NA|NA|TRBJ1-5|TRBV5-1
TGCGCCAGCAGCTTTGGACAGAATCAGCCCCAGCATTTT
CASSFGQNQPQHF
>NA|NA|TRBJ1-2|TRBV3-1/TRBV3-2
TGTGCCAGCAGCCAAGCCACGGGGAGGAGCTATGGCTACACCTTC
CASSQATGRSYGYTF
>few|NA|TRBJ1-1|TRBV4-1
TGCGCCAGCAGCGAAGACAGGACTGAAGCTTTCTTT
CASSEDRTEAFF
>NA|TRBD1|TRBJ1-5|TRBV7-2
TGTGCCAGCAGCTTAGTGGCCGGACAGGCCGGTCAGCCCCAGCATTTT
CASSLVAGQAGQPQHF
>NA|TRBD1|TRBJ1-1|TRBV6-2/TRBV6-3
TGTGCCAGCAGCTTTGGGCCCCCGGGACAGTCTTTCTTT
CASSFGPPGQSFF
>once|TRBD1|TRBJ1-5|TRBV19
TGTGCCAGTAGTATTACGGGGACAGGGGACAATCAGCCCCAGCATTTT
CASSITGTGDNQPQHF
>NA|TRBD1|TRBJ1-2|TRBV15
TGTGCCACCAGCACCCTAGACAGGGCTCGCGGCTACACCTTC
CATSTLDRARGYTF
>NA|NA|TRBJ1-2|TRBV2
TGTGCCAGCAGTGAGGCGAAGGGGCCCCCAGGCTACACCTTC
CASSEAKGPPGYTF
>NA|TRBD2|TRBJ2-1|TRBV6-2/TRBV6-3
TGTGCCAGCAGCAACGGGGCGGGGGGATACAATGAGCAGTTCTTC
CASSNGAGGYNEQFF
>NA|TRBD1|TRBJ1-1|TRBV6-5
TGTGCCAGCAGTCGCGGGACAGGGGGCACTGAAGCTTTCTTT
CASSRGTGGTEAFF
>once|TRBD1|TRBJ2-7|TRBV9
TGTGCCAGCAGCGTGGAGGGACAGGGTCCAAACGAGCAGTACTTC
CASSVEGQGPNEQYF
>NA|TRBD1|TRBJ1-2|TRBV6-5
TGTGCCAGCAGTTATACGGACAGGGGCGACTATGGCTACACCTTC
CASSYTDRGDYGYTF
>once|NA|TRBJ1-4|TRBV9
TGTGCCAGCAGCGTAGCCCCACAGGGCTCTAATGAAAAACTGTTTTTT
CASSVAPQGSNEKLFF
>NA|NA|TRBJ2-3|TRBV6-5
TGTGCCAGCAGTTACCGGGGTGCGGATACGCAGTATTTT
CASSYRGADTQYF
>NA|NA|TRBJ1-2|TRBV7-6
TGTGCCAGCAGCTTGGGCGAGGGTTCACGCTACACCTTC
CASSLGEGSRYTF
>NA|TRBD2|TRBJ2-2|TRBV27
TGTGCCAGCAGTTTAGATGGCGGGGGGACCACCGGGGAGCTGTTTTTT
CASSLDGGGTTGELFF
>NA|TRBD1|TRBJ2-4|TRBV7-9
TGTGCCAGCAGCGCTCCGGGACAGGGGGCTCTAGACATTCAGTACTTC
CASSAPGQGALDIQYF
>NA|NA|TRBJ1-6|TRBV30
TGTGCCTGGAGTCGCGGGGCTATTGGCAATTCACCCCTCCACTTT
CAWSRGAIGNSPLHF
>NA|TRBD1|TRBJ1-2|TRBV12-3/TRBV12-4
TGTGCCAGCAGCCGGGACAGGGGGCTTGGCTACACCTTC
CASSRDRGLGYTF
>NA|NA|TRBJ2-7|TRBV7-8
TGTGCCAGCTCCCGGGTCCCCTACGAGCAGTACTTC
CASSRVPYEQYF
>NA|TRBD1|TRBJ1-2|TRBV7-9
TGTGCCAGCAGCTCATATAGGACAGGGGACTATGGCTACACCTTC
CASSSYRTGDYGYTF
>NA|TRBD1|TRBJ2-7|TRBV7-9
TGTGCCAGCAGCTTATACCGGGACAGCGTTAACGAGCAGTACTTC
CASSLYRDSVNEQYF
>once|NA|TRBJ1-6|TRBV5-8
TGTGCCAGCAGCCAAAGGGCGAGCCGGGCCCGGGGGTCACCCCTCCACTTT
CASSQRASRARGSPLHF
>NA|NA|TRBJ1-2|TRBV7-8
TGTGCCAGCAGCTTAGCGAGGACAGAAACAGGCTACACCTTC
CASSLARTETGYTF
>once|NA|TRBJ1-1|TRBV12-3/TRBV12-4
TGTGCCAGCAGTTTATGGGCAGCAGAAGCTTTCTTT
CASSLWAAEAFF
>NA|NA|TRBJ2-7|TRBV25-1
TGTGCCAGCAGTGACAGGGTACCCTACGAGCAGTACTTC
CASSDRVPYEQYF
>few|TRBD2|TRBJ2-7|TRBV5-4
TGTGCCAGCAGCAATACGGGAGGGGGGCTCGAGCAGTACTTC
CASSNTGGGLEQYF
>NA|NA|TRBJ1-2|TRBV2
TGTGCCAGCAGTGAAGCGACTGGGGACATTACCCACTATGGCTACACCTTC
CASSEATGDITHYGYTF
>NA|NA|TRBJ2-5|TRBV3-1/TRBV3-2
TGTGCCAGCAGCTCTCAATGGCAGACCCAGTACTTC
CASSSQWQTQYF
>NA|TRBD1|TRBJ1-1|TRBV9
TGTGCCAGCAGCGCTCGACAGGGGGCGGACACTGAAGCTTTCTTT
CASSARQGADTEAFF
>NA|TRBD2|TRBJ2-2|TRBV2
TGTGCCAGCAGTGCGACTAGCGGGGGCGGGGAGCTGTTTTTT
CASSATSGGGELFF
>NA|NA|TRBJ2-2|TRBV19
TGTGCCAGTAGTCCAACGCAGGCCGGGGAGCTGTTTTTT
CASSPTQAGELFF
>NA|TRBD1|TRBJ1-6|TRBV19
TGTGCCAGTAGTGTTACAGGGGACTCACCCCTCCACTTT
CASSVTGDSPLHF
>NA|NA|TRBJ2-5|TRBV5-8
TGTGCCAGCAGCTTGGTTGATCGGGGGGAGACCCAGTACTTC
CASSLVDRGETQYF
>NA|TRBD1|TRBJ1-1|TRBV7-8
TGTGCCAGCAGCTTGGCTGAGGGACAGCTTGAAGCTTTCTTT
CASSLAEGQLEAFF
>NA|NA|TRBJ1-1|TRBV5-1
TGCGCCAGCAGCTTTCTTGCGGGGGGTGACACTGAAGCTTTCTTT
CASSFLAGGDTEAFF
>NA|TRBD1|TRBJ2-7|TRBV28
TGTGCCAGCAGTAGGGACAGGGACGAGCAGTACTTC
CASSRDRDEQYF
>NA|NA|TRBJ2-3|TRBV2
TGTGCCAGCAGTGAAGGCCGGGGGGCCATGAGCACAGATACGCAGTATTTT
CASSEGRGAMSTDTQYF
>once|TRBD2|TRBJ2-7|TRBV6-5
TGTGCCAGCAGTTACGCTAGCGGGGGGACCTACGAGCAGTACTTC
CASSYASGGTYEQYF
>NA|NA|TRBJ1-2|TRBV7-8
TGTGCCAGCAGCTTAGGCAGGGCCGGGGGCTACACCTTC
CASSLGRAGGYTF
>few|TRBD1|TRBJ2-7|TRBV7-2
TGTGCCAGCAGCTTAGGGCTCCAGGGGGCATACGAGCAGTACTTC
CASSLGLQGAYEQYF
>NA|TRBD1|TRBJ1-1|TRBV11-2
TGTGCCAGCAGCTCGTTGGGACAGGGGGGAACTGAAGCTTTCTTT
CASSSLGQGGTEAFF